The 21 T cell receptor beta chains presented below share a single source sample, sequenced in a study of lymphopenia after photon versus proton radiotherapy. Libraries were prepared by immunoSEQ multiplex PCR; TCRdb keeps only in-frame clonotypes and omits some of them. Of 22,000 or so clones listed, almost 85% were seen once; the top ten hold over 2.5%. The source material was peripheral blood, sampled from a patient treated with photon-based radiotherapy. The receptors derive from a woman aged 45 to 65 with pancreatic cancer.

The chain carries TRBV27 and TRBJ1-6; D may be TRBD1 (5 bases). The V end was cut by 2 bases, the J end by 5 bases, with 16 bases between. CDR3 length equals 17 residues. The V gene's germline CDR1 is MNHEY and CDR2 SMNVEV (reference sequence). CDR3 bases: TGTGCCAGCAGTTTAGGTCCTGGGGGTAGTGATAATTCACCCCTCCACTTT. Protein: CASSLGPGGSDNSPLHF.

V and J are TRBV11-2 and TRBJ2-2; D assignment may be TRBD1 or TRBD2 (5 bases each). The V gene lost 1 base and the J gene lost 6 bases, with 15 bases spanning the gap. Germline V gives CDR1 SGHAT, CDR2 FQNNGV. The CDR3 is made up of 16 amino acids. The CDR3 region is CASSLAAVLGAGELFF. The DNA for the CDR3 is TGTGCCAGCAGCTTAGCGGCGGTTTTGGGGGCCGGGGAGCTGTTTTTT.

The J gene is TRBJ1-2, the V gene TRBV30; D call uncertain. V lost 2 bases, J lost 3 bases, and 19 bases lay in between. The CDR3 runs 16 residues. The germline V gene has CDR1 GTSNPN and CDR2 SVGIG (reference sequence). In nucleotides, the CDR3 is TGTGCCTGGAGTCACCTGACGGAGCTGGGTGACTATGGCTACACCTTC. This codes for CAWSHLTELGDYGYTF. Full variable domain (rest looked up from reference TRBV30 and TRBJ1-2): SQTIHQWPATLVQPVGSPLSLECTVEGTSNPNLYWYRQAAGRGLQLLFYSVGIGQISSEVPQNLSASRPQDRQFILSSKKLLLSDSGFYLCAWSHLTELGDYGYTFGSGTRLTVV.

V usage is TRBV4-3 and J usage is TRBJ1-2; the D gene is possibly TRBD1 (5 bases). The CDR3 is made up of 16 amino acids. The V gene lost 1 base and the J gene lost 2 bases, with 14 bases spanning the gap. CDR1 and CDR2 from the germline V gene are LGHNA and YSLEER. The CDR3 here is CASSQAPTAMNYGYTF. DNA for the CDR3: TGCGCCAGCAGCCAAGCGCCGACAGCGATGAACTATGGCTACACCTTC.

This clone came up once. The genes are TRBV5-4 and TRBJ1-6; 8 nucleotides line up with TRBD1. In germline, CDR1 is SGHNT, CDR2 YYREEE (reference sequence). Trimming cost V 4 bases and J 10 bases; bases outside gene matches: 10. The CDR3 spans 15 residues. The CDR3 region has the DNA TGTGCCAGCAGCAGGGACAGGATGGGGGAATCACCCCTCCACTTT. Its translation: CASSRDRMGESPLHF.

V gene TRBV27 combines with J gene TRBJ1-2; 10 bases match TRBD1. Germline lookup yields CDR1 MNHEY and CDR2 SMNVEV (reference sequence). This CDR3 is 15 amino acids long. V lost 2 bases and J lost 4; bases outside the gene matches: 4. CDR3 in amino acids: CASSLGTGALYGYTF. In nucleotides, the CDR3 is TGTGCCAGCAGTTTAGGGACAGGGGCCCTCTATGGCTACACCTTC.

The chain recombines TRBV7-8 with TRBJ2-2, with TRBD2 identical over 10 bases. V gave up 7 bases and J gave up 0 bases; unmatched junction bases: 8. Per the germline V gene, CDR1 is SGHVS and CDR2 is FQNEAQ. The CDR3 extends over 17 amino acids. The DNA for the CDR3 is TGTGCCAGCACTCGCCTAGCGGGAGCTACGAACACCGGGGAGCTGTTTTTT. It codes for CASTRLAGATNTGELFF.

This clone was seen just once. The chain has TRBV5-1 and TRBJ2-3, with D perhaps TRBD2 (6 bases). The germline V gene has CDR1 SGHRS and CDR2 YFSETQ. The CDR3 covers 14 residues. The V end lost 2 bases, the J end lost 0 bases, and 7 bases lay between the germline ends. The CDR3 DNA sequence: TGCGCCAGCAGCTTCGGGACTAGCACAGATACGCAGTATTTT. It encodes CASSFGTSTDTQYF.

V and J are TRBV19 and TRBJ1-5; possible D gene TRBD1, 6 bases. The germline gives CDR1 LNHDA, CDR2 SQIVND (reference sequence). Deletions cut 11 bases from V and 4 bases from J, with 15 bases between. CDR3 length: 13 residues. The CDR3 nucleotides are TGTGCCGTTCAAAGGGGGACTAATCAGCCCCAGCATTTT. It yields the protein CAVQRGTNQPQHF.

This chain uses TRBV6-6 with TRBJ1-2, with 12 positions matching TRBD1. The CDR3 is 15 amino acids. V lost 2 bases and J lost 6; bases outside the gene matches: 4. CDR1 MNHNY and CDR2 SVGAGI come from the germline V gene (reference sequence). Written as DNA, the CDR3 is TGTGCCAGCAGTTACCCGGGACAGGGGGCTCATGGCTACACCTTC. Translation gives CASSYPGQGAHGYTF.

This chain uses TRBV30 with TRBJ2-3; 9 bases map to TRBD2. Losses at the gene ends were 1 base for V and 2 bases for J; bases not matched to a gene: 25. CDR3 size: 22 residues. Germline V lookup: CDR1 GTSNPN, CDR2 SVGIG (reference sequence). The DNA for the CDR3 is TGTGCCTGGAGTGAAGGGACCGTGATCGGTCGCGGGAGGGCCGGGGACACAGATACGCAGTATTTT. Translated, it gives CAWSEGTVIGRGRAGDTDTQYF.

This clone was counted a single time. The genes are TRBV11-2 and TRBJ2-1; 9 nucleotides agree with TRBD2. From germline, CDR1 is SGHAT and CDR2 FQNNGV. Trimming removed 5 bases from V and 8 bases from J; junction bases left unmatched: 10. The CDR3 sequence is 15 residues long. The CDR3 spells CASSPISGRWHEQFF. In DNA form, the CDR3 reads TGTGCCAGCAGCCCGATCAGCGGGAGGTGGCATGAGCAGTTCTTC. Drawing the rest from reference TRBV11-2 and TRBJ2-1, the complete variable domain is EAGVAQSPRYKIIEKRQSVAFWCNPISGHATLYWYQQILGQGPKLLIQFQNNGVVDDSQLPKDRFSAERLKGVDSTLKIQPAKLEDSAVYLCASSPISGRWHEQFFGPGTRLTVL.

This clone was counted only a few times. The chain uses TRBV4-1 and TRBJ2-7; D might be TRBD1 (6 bases). Germline CDR1 and CDR2: MGHRA and YSYEKL. Trimming took 1 base from V and 0 from J, leaving 10 bases between them. The CDR3 extends over 15 amino acids. The CDR3 bases are TGCGCCAGCAGCCAAGCTGACAGGCTCTCCTACGAGCAGTACTTC. Protein product: CASSQADRLSYEQYF.

The chain is built from TRBV7-2 and TRBJ2-1; 7 positions match TRBD2. The CDR3 spans 14 residues. CDR1 is SGHTA, CDR2 FQGNSA, per germline. J gave up 5 bases and V 5 bases, and 6 bases lay outside the gene matches. The CDR3 bases are TGTGCCAGCAGCCCGCTAGCGGCCCACAATGAGCAGTTCTTC. Its translation is CASSPLAAHNEQFF.

The rearrangement joins TRBV7-2 to TRBJ2-3; perhaps TRBD2 as D (6 bases). Germline assignment: CDR1 SGHTA and CDR2 FQGNSA. V lost 6 bases to trimming and J lost 4 bases, with 11 bases between them. The CDR3 sequence is 13 residues long. The CDR3 sequence is CASRGPGADTQYF. DNA for the CDR3: TGTGCCAGCAGGGGACCGGGAGCAGATACGCAGTATTTT.

The chain couples TRBV7-9 to TRBJ2-1; 9 bases align to TRBD1. The CDR3 has 14 amino acids. Looked up from germline, CDR1 is SEHNR and CDR2 is FQNEAQ (reference sequence). Germline trimming cut 5 bases from V and 8 bases from J; bases unmatched to any gene: 7. Here the CDR3 reads CASSRQGVFDEQFF. The CDR3 DNA follows: TGTGCCAGCAGCCGACAGGGGGTGTTCGATGAGCAGTTCTTC.

This chain uses TRBV5-6 with TRBJ2-3, with unresolved D. The germline V gene encodes CDR1 SGHDT and CDR2 YYEEEE. The CDR3 runs to 14 residues. V lost 3 bases and J lost 2, with 10 bases in between. The DNA of the CDR3 is TGTGCCAGCAGCTCACGGACGGTCACAGATACGCAGTATTTT. Translation: CASSSRTVTDTQYF.

The chain recombines TRBV21-1 with TRBJ2-3; TRBD2 is the table's D call and was not checked against the DNA. TRBV21-1 is a pseudogene. The CDR3 length is 16 residues. CDR3 sequence (DNA): TGTGCCAGCAGCAAAAGAGGGCGAACAAGCACAGATACGCAGTATTTT. Its protein product is CASSKRGRTSTDTQYF.

The gene calls are TRBV2 and TRBJ1-1; TRBD1 might be the D (5 bases). CDR3 length: 14 amino acids. CDR1 and CDR2 (germline): SNHLY, FYNNEI. The ends were cut back, 7 bases at V and 10 bases at J, with 22 bases in the middle. CDR3 in DNA: TGTGCCAGCATGATCCAAGGCAGGGTATCAGGAGCTTTCTTT. Protein sequence: CASMIQGRVSGAFF.

The chain carries TRBV7-2 and TRBJ2-1; TRBD2 might be the D (5 bases). The length of the CDR3 is 15 residues. Trimming cost V 0 bases and J 6 bases, with 12 bases left between them. Germline CDR1 reads SGHTA; CDR2 reads FQGNSA. The chain's CDR3 is CASSLAVTRVNEQFF. CDR3 nucleotides: TGTGCCAGCAGCTTAGCGGTAACTAGGGTCAATGAGCAGTTCTTC.

This clone was seen more than once but under ten times. The chain has TRBV9 and TRBJ2-2; 7 positions match TRBD2. The V gene's germline CDR1 is SGDLS and CDR2 YYNGEE. V was pared by 2 bases and J by 6 bases, with 10 bases of the junction left unmatched. The CDR3 totals 16 residues. CDR3: CASSVRAGNLAGELFF. The CDR3 DNA is TGTGCCAGCAGCGTGAGAGCGGGAAATCTGGCCGGGGAGCTGTTTTTT.